This entry is about one T cell receptor beta chain. Trimming cost V 0 bases and J 6 bases; bases outside gene matches: 9. CDR3 length equals 16 residues. In germline, CDR1 is SEHNR, CDR2 FQNEAQ (reference sequence). This entry is derived from a study of early T cells in non-severe SARS-CoV-2 infection. TCRdb re-called the 5' RACE reads with MiXCR, one entry per CDR3 protein. The sample contains about 55,000 distinct CDR3 sequences, about 6.1% of which appear only once. Sample: whole blood, taken at baseline. This clonotype originated in an adult who was a healthcare worker with PCR-confirmed SARS-CoV-2 infection or an uninfected control (not recorded which). The rearrangement links TRBV7-9 to TRBJ2-7; 9 nucleotides align to TRBD1. The CDR3 region is CASSLALLQGAGEQYF. In DNA form, the CDR3 reads TGTGCCAGCAGCTTAGCGCTCCTACAGGGGGCCGGCGAGCAGTACTTC.